Each of the 21 T cell receptor beta chains below was sequenced from the same sample in a study of blood T cell repertoires in COVID-19. Assay: immunoSEQ multiplex PCR; the TCRdb copy retains only in-frame clones and omits some. The data show hundreds of thousands of clones, 75% to 85% seen once. Sequencing input: PBMCs or T cells enriched from blood (not recorded which). All receptors derive from a man aged 30-40 years with acute COVID-19.

V usage is TRBV30 and J usage is TRBJ2-5, with TRBD2 as a possible D gene (5 bases). The germline V gene has CDR1 GTSNPN and CDR2 SVGIG (reference sequence). This CDR3 region has 10 residues. The V gene lost 7 bases and the J gene lost 7 bases, with 10 bases spanning the gap. The CDR3 spells CASTTRTQYF. In DNA, the CDR3 is TGTGCCTCTACAACTAGGACCCAGTACTTC.

This clone is a singleton in its sample. The rearrangement uses TRBV5-1 and TRBJ1-4; 12 nucleotides line up with TRBD1. V was pared by 0 bases and J by 3 bases, with 6 bases of the junction left unmatched. Germline lookup yields CDR1 SGHRS and CDR2 YFSETQ. The CDR3 length is 18 residues. The CDR3, as DNA: TGCGCCAGCAGCTTGGGACTGGGACAGGGGGCGTCTAATGAAAAACTGTTTTTT. Translating gives CASSLGLGQGASNEKLFF.

The chain combines TRBV5-4 with TRBJ2-2; TRBD2 matches at 10 bases. The CDR3 sequence is 16 residues long. CDR1 SGHNT and CDR2 YYREEE come from the germline V gene (reference sequence). V lost 0 bases, J lost 6 bases, and 5 bases stayed unmatched. As DNA, the CDR3 is TGTGCCAGCAGCTTGGATCAGCGGGGGGGCCCCGGGGAGCTGTTTTTT. It codes for CASSLDQRGGPGELFF.

The chain has TRBV19 and TRBJ2-5; no clear D. The CDR3 sequence is 15 residues long. Trimming pared 6 bases from V and 2 bases from J, leaving 16 bases between. Germline V lookup: CDR1 LNHDA, CDR2 SQIVND (reference sequence). In nucleotides, the CDR3 is TGTGCCAGTAGAACCGGCCGAGGCGGACAAGAGACCCAGTACTTC. Encoded protein: CASRTGRGGQETQYF.

This clone was recorded a few times. The chain uses TRBV19 and TRBJ2-7, with 7 bases aligning to TRBD1. V was clipped by 6 bases and J by 3 bases; unmatched bases: 11. The CDR3 is 15 amino acids. CDR1 and CDR2 (germline): LNHDA, SQIVND (reference sequence). CDR3 in DNA: TGTGCCAGTAGCGGCGAAGGGGACAGTGTCTACGAGCAGTACTTC. Translation: CASSGEGDSVYEQYF.

This rearrangement joins TRBV5-1 to TRBJ2-2, with a possible D match to TRBD2 (5 bases). The germline V gene encodes CDR1 SGHRS and CDR2 YFSETQ. Deletions cut 5 bases from V and 1 base from J, with 12 bases between. The length of the CDR3 is 15 residues. The CDR3 DNA reads as TGCGCCAGCAGACGTAATAGCGAGAACACCGGGGAGCTGTTTTTT. Protein: CASRRNSENTGELFF.

The chain employs TRBV27 and TRBJ1-1; 8 bases are a match to TRBD1. The germline gives CDR1 MNHEY, CDR2 SMNVEV (reference sequence). CDR3 size: 15 residues. Trimming at V came to 5 bases and at J to 6 bases, leaving 11 bases not matched to a gene. The CDR3 region is CASSGHQGASSEAFF. The CDR3 DNA reads as TGTGCCAGCAGTGGACATCAGGGGGCATCGTCTGAAGCTTTCTTT.

The chain has TRBV4-1 and TRBJ1-1; TRBD1 is a possible D gene (5 bases). Germline loops: CDR1 MGHRA, CDR2 YSYEKL. V was clipped by 4 bases and J by 1 base, with 13 bases between them. The CDR3 consists of 15 residues. CDR3 in DNA: TGCGCCAGCAGCCTTTTCAGTCAGGGGAACACTGAAGCTTTCTTT. This translates into CASSLFSQGNTEAFF.

V gene TRBV5-4 combines with J gene TRBJ1-2; D not resolved. Trimming cost V 0 bases and J 5 bases, with 17 bases left between them. This CDR3 has 16 residues. From germline, CDR1 is SGHNT and CDR2 YYREEE (reference sequence). CDR3 in amino acids: CASSLGPGMRSYGYTF. In DNA form, the CDR3 reads TGTGCCAGCAGCTTGGGCCCGGGGATGCGAAGTTATGGCTACACCTTC.

V is TRBV9 and J is TRBJ2-3, with D perhaps TRBD1 (6 bases). V lost 2 bases, J lost 11 bases, and 21 bases lay in between. Germline values: CDR1 SGDLS, CDR2 YYNGEE. The CDR3 runs 15 residues. CDR3 amino acids: CASSVSGTYPIEQYF. CDR3 coding DNA: TGTGCCAGCAGCGTTTCCGGGACATACCCGATAGAGCAGTATTTT.

The V gene is TRBV27, the J gene TRBJ1-2; maybe TRBD1 (6 bases). CDR1 is MNHEY, CDR2 SMNVEV, per germline (reference sequence). Trimming pared 5 bases from V and 2 bases from J, leaving 6 bases between. The CDR3 sequence is 12 residues long. Here the CDR3 reads CASSQGNYGYTF. For the CDR3, the DNA is TGTGCCAGCAGTCAGGGGAACTATGGCTACACCTTC.

This chain uses TRBV5-5 with TRBJ1-1, with TRBD1 matching over 8 bases. The CDR3 contains 16 residues. The germline gives CDR1 SGHKS, CDR2 YYEKEE (reference sequence). J gave up 7 bases and V 1 base, and 12 bases lay outside the gene matches. The CDR3 DNA sequence: TGTGCCAGCAGCTTGCTTGCACGCCAGGGGGCGAATGAAGCTTTCTTT. Translated: CASSLLARQGANEAFF.

The V gene is TRBV19, the J gene TRBJ1-1, with D possibly matching TRBD1 (5 bases). V was shortened by 8 bases and J by 6 bases, with 16 bases between the two germline ends. The CDR3 contains 13 residues. The germline V gene has CDR1 LNHDA and CDR2 SQIVND (reference sequence). This chain's CDR3 is CASGAGANPEAFF. Written as DNA, the CDR3 is TGTGCCAGTGGGGCGGGAGCAAACCCTGAAGCTTTCTTT. The whole variable domain, remainder taken from reference TRBV19 and TRBJ1-1, is DGGITQSPKYLFRKEGQNVTLSCEQNLNHDAMYWYRQDPGQGLRLIYYSQIVNDFQKGDIAEGYSVSREKKESFPLTVTSAQKNPTAFYLCASGAGANPEAFFGQGTRLTVV.

The chain has TRBV19 and TRBJ2-7; 9 bases align to TRBD1. This CDR3 has 18 amino acids. Unmatched junction bases numbered 15, after V lost 4 bases and J lost 2 bases. CDR1 and CDR2 (germline): LNHDA, SQIVND (reference sequence). The chain's CDR3 is CASSTQPKTGGKPYEQYF. Written as DNA, the CDR3 is TGTGCCAGTAGTACTCAACCAAAGACAGGGGGTAAACCCTACGAGCAGTACTTC.

The rearrangement joins TRBV5-5 to TRBJ2-1, with 10 bases identical to TRBD2. Germline V gene data show CDR1 as SGHKS and CDR2 as YYEKEE (reference sequence). V gave up 4 bases and J gave up 0 bases; unmatched junction bases: 7. This CDR3 is built from 17 residues. In DNA form, the CDR3 reads TGTGCCAGCAGCCAGACTAGCGGGCAACTCTCCTACAATGAGCAGTTCTTC. Its translation: CASSQTSGQLSYNEQFF.

This chain connects TRBV5-6 to TRBJ1-2, with D maybe TRBD1 (6 bases). V was pared by 4 bases and J by 8 bases, with 15 bases between. The CDR3 consists of 13 residues. Germline CDR1 is SGHDT and CDR2 is YYEEEE. CDR3 DNA: TGTGCCAGCAGCCCGACAGGAAGAGGCGGCTACACCTTC. As protein: CASSPTGRGGYTF.

The CDR3 sequence: CASSQTRTPTDTQYF. CDR3 nucleotide sequence: TGTGCCAGCAGCCAAACCCGGACTCCCACAGATACGCAGTATTTT. The chain uses TRBV14 and TRBJ2-3, with D perhaps TRBD2 (5 bases). Germline assignment: CDR1 SGHDN and CDR2 FVKESK. The CDR3 is 15 amino acids. The V end was cut by 2 bases, the J end by 2 bases, with 11 bases between.

V is TRBV7-2 and J is TRBJ2-1, with 11 bases that match TRBD2. Trimming took 3 bases from V and 10 from J; bases not matched to a gene: 2. Germline V gives CDR1 SGHTA, CDR2 FQGNSA. This CDR3 is built from 13 residues. The CDR3 nucleotides read TGTGCCAGCAGCTTTCTAGCGGGGGGCGAGCAGTTCTTC. Residues: CASSFLAGGEQFF.

The gene calls are TRBV19 and TRBJ1-2, with 8 bases that match TRBD1. The CDR3 extends over 14 amino acids. Germline CDR1 reads LNHDA; CDR2 reads SQIVND (reference sequence). Losses at the gene ends were 6 bases for V and 10 bases for J; bases not matched to a gene: 13. As DNA, the CDR3 is TGTGCCAGTAGCAAAATCGGCGGACAGGGTGACTACACCTTC. It specifies CASSKIGGQGDYTF.

The chain links TRBV9 to TRBJ1-2; tentative D call: TRBD1 (6 bases). The CDR3 loop spans 15 amino acids. The germline V gene encodes CDR1 SGDLS and CDR2 YYNGEE. Between the trimmed V and J ends, which lost 2 bases and 3 bases, there was a span of 14 bases. The CDR3 loop is CASSVGDRQDYGYTF. CDR3 coding DNA: TGTGCCAGCAGCGTTGGTGACAGGCAAGACTATGGCTACACCTTC.

This clone was observed once. This chain uses TRBV3-1 (or the pseudogene TRBV3-2) with TRBJ2-7, with TRBD1 matching over 10 bases. CDR1 and CDR2 (germline): LGHDT, YNNKEL (reference sequence). V gave up 4 bases and J gave up 3 bases; unmatched junction bases: 6. This CDR3 is built from 15 residues. CDR3 amino acids: CASSPRQGAVYEQYF. The CDR3 DNA sequence: TGTGCCAGCAGCCCCCGACAGGGGGCGGTCTACGAGCAGTACTTC.